One sample yielded the 4 T cell receptor beta chains listed below, sequenced in a study of radiotherapy plus CTLA-4 blockade in lung cancer (dated 2018 in TCRdb). Libraries were made using the immunoSEQ multiplex PCR assay. TCRdb took this table from immuneACCESS and kept in-frame rearrangements with V and J called. Such tables lack part of the clones; where checked against another copy, unresolved V genes explain under half of the gap, and the rest is unexplained. The sample table holds 75,000 to 100,000 clones, of which approximately 72% were seen once. Of the sample, 2.8% falls within the top ten clones. Source: peripheral blood, taken from a patient treated with radiotherapy plus ipilimumab. These TCRs come from a human donor with non-small cell lung cancer who had a partial response to radiotherapy plus ipilimumab. Some clones in this sample may be carry-over from other donors' samples.

The CDR3 DNA sequence: TGTGCCAGCAGAGGGGGGGCAGATTTTGGGGATGAGCAGTTCTTC. Translated: CASRGGADFGDEQFF. The chain recombines TRBV6-4 with TRBJ2-1, with D possibly TRBD2 on 7 matching bases. V was pared by 6 bases and J by 8 bases, with 20 bases between. In germline, CDR1 is MRHNA, CDR2 SNTAGT. CDR3 length: 15 amino acids.

This chain links TRBV10-3 with TRBJ2-7, with 11 bases fitting TRBD1. J lost 2 bases, V lost 4 bases, and 4 bases had no gene match. There are 15 residues in the CDR3. Germline values: CDR1 ENHRY, CDR2 SYGVKD. As DNA, the CDR3 is TGTGCCATCAGTGGAACGGGACAGGGGGCCTACGAGCAGTACTTC. It translates to CAISGTGQGAYEQYF.

This clone was picked up a small number of times. The rearrangement uses TRBV6-1 and TRBJ1-4; 8 bases agree with TRBD1. CDR1 is MNHNS and CDR2 is SASEGT in the germline V gene. The CDR3 is made up of 15 amino acids. The J segment lost 5 bases and the V segment lost 3 bases, leaving 5 bases of the junction unmatched. For the CDR3, the DNA is TGTGCCAGCAGTGAGGGGGGGGACAGGAATGAAAAACTGTTTTTT. As protein: CASSEGGDRNEKLFF.

Only one count was recorded for this clone. The rearrangement joins TRBV27 to TRBJ2-4; D ambiguous. The CDR3 covers 15 residues. Trimming took 3 bases from V and 0 from J, leaving 9 bases between them. The germline V gene encodes CDR1 MNHEY and CDR2 SMNVEV (reference sequence). The CDR3 loop reads CASSFDSLAKNIQYF. In nucleotides, the CDR3 is TGTGCCAGCAGTTTTGACTCCTTAGCCAAAAACATTCAGTACTTC.